A single sample is the source of the 20 T cell receptor beta chains below, sequenced in a study of Graves' ophthalmopathy and Graves' hyperthyroidism. Amplified TCR beta CDR3 regions were obtained using RNA transcripts as template. Scientists carried out first-round RT-PCR using HTBI primers and then a second-round multiplex PCR. TCRdb re-called the multiplex PCR reads with MiXCR, one entry per CDR3 protein. The data contain 150,000 or so distinct CDR3 sequences, less than 45% of them singletons. Material: peripheral blood. Receptors originate from a woman in her thirties or forties with Graves' ophthalmopathy.

J is TRBJ1-1 and V is TRBV28; a weak D match, TRBD1 (6 bases). Per the germline V gene, CDR1 is MDHEN and CDR2 is SYDVKM. The CDR3 totals 15 residues. V was trimmed by 5 bases and J by 7 bases, leaving 20 bases between them. The CDR3 DNA sequence: TGTGCCAGCAGTGGTAGGGACATCGGGAGAGGTGAAGCTTTCTTT. This translates into CASSGRDIGRGEAFF.

This clonotype was found many times. This sequence joins TRBV6-5 and TRBJ2-7; D may be TRBD1 (6 bases). V was cut by 8 bases and J by 4 bases, with 18 bases left in between. Per the germline V gene, CDR1 is MNHEY and CDR2 is SVGAGI. This CDR3 comprises 14 residues. Here the CDR3 DNA reads TGTGCCAGCGGCGTGGGGCAGGGGCTTTACGAGCAGTACTTC. As protein: CASGVGQGLYEQYF.

The sample holds many counts of this clonotype. This sequence joins TRBV5-1 and TRBJ2-5; no definite D call. CDR1 and CDR2 from the germline V gene are SGHRS and YFSETQ. V lost 0 bases and J lost 0, with 6 bases in between. This CDR3 has 14 amino acids. CDR3 nucleotides: TGCGCCAGCAGCTTGGTTGACTACCAAGAGACCCAGTACTTC. This encodes CASSLVDYQETQYF.

The gene calls are TRBV19 and TRBJ2-7; D is unresolved. The germline CDR1 and CDR2 sequences are LNHDA and SQIVND (reference sequence). The CDR3 length is 13 residues. V dropped 5 bases and J dropped 1 base, with 9 bases sitting between them. The CDR3 loop is CASSARVSYEQYF. The CDR3 DNA reads as TGTGCCAGTAGTGCACGGGTTTCCTACGAGCAGTACTTC.

The rearrangement uses TRBV7-2 and TRBJ2-7, with D unresolved. V lost 5 bases and J lost 4, with 9 bases in between. CDR3 length: 12 residues. Per the germline V gene, CDR1 is SGHTA and CDR2 is FQGNSA. In DNA, the CDR3 is TGTGCCAGCAGCGATCCAACTTACGAGCAGTACTTC. Its protein product is CASSDPTYEQYF.

In its sample, this clonotype was seen many times. This rearrangement joins TRBV20-1 to TRBJ1-1, with D unclear. V gave up 0 bases and J gave up 1 base, with 6 bases separating them. The CDR3 is 13 residues long. Germline V gives CDR1 DFQATT, CDR2 SNEGSKA (reference sequence). The CDR3 coding sequence is TGCAGTGCTAGAGATCAAAGGAACACTGAAGCTTTCTTT. This encodes CSARDQRNTEAFF.

Ten or more counts support this clonotype. The chain has TRBV6-1 and TRBJ1-1; 7 bases are a match to TRBD1. The V segment lost 1 base and the J segment 6 bases; nucleotides outside the gene matches: 17. Germline CDR1 MNHNS, CDR2 SASEGT. The CDR3 extends over 18 amino acids. In DNA form, the CDR3 reads TGTGCCAGCAGTGAAGTTGAACAGGGGACCTCCGGGGCCGCTGAAGCTTTCTTT. This encodes CASSEVEQGTSGAAEAFF.

This clonotype was seen at least ten times. The gene calls are TRBV20-1 and TRBJ2-7; no firm D call. In germline, CDR1 is DFQATT, CDR2 SNEGSKA (reference sequence). V shed 0 bases and J shed 7 bases, with 13 bases lying between them. The length of the CDR3 is 13 residues. The CDR3: CSARDLPPVEQYF. CDR3 nucleotide sequence: TGCAGTGCTAGAGATTTACCCCCCGTTGAGCAGTACTTC.

There are many counts of this clonotype. The rearrangement joins TRBV9 to TRBJ1-2, with D maybe TRBD1 (5 bases). Per germline, CDR1 SGDLS and CDR2 YYNGEE. The CDR3 has 15 residues. The V gene lost 0 bases and the J gene lost 0 bases, with 9 bases spanning the gap. This CDR3 reads CASSVEQGSNYGYTF. The CDR3, as DNA: TGTGCCAGCAGCGTAGAGCAGGGATCTAACTATGGCTACACCTTC.

This clonotype was found many times. V gene TRBV5-1 combines with J gene TRBJ1-2; perhaps TRBD1 as D (5 bases). V lost 0 bases and J lost 4, with 10 bases in between. CDR3 length: 14 amino acids. Germline CDR1 reads SGHRS; CDR2 reads YFSETQ. The CDR3 bases are TGCGCCAGCAGCTTGGGAGGGCAGGGCTATGGCTACACCTTC. Protein product: CASSLGGQGYGYTF.

In its sample, this clonotype was seen many times. The chain links TRBV15 to TRBJ2-2; tentative D call: TRBD2 (6 bases). There are 14 residues in the CDR3. The V end lost 7 bases, the J end lost 7 bases, and 16 bases lay between the germline ends. CDR1 is LNHNV and CDR2 is YYDKDF in the germline V gene (reference sequence). For the CDR3, the DNA is TGTGCCACCACTACCAACGGGGGTGGCGGGGAGCTGTTTTTT. Translating it yields CATTTNGGGGELFF.

This clonotype has a count of ten or more. J is TRBJ1-1 and V is TRBV12-3 or TRBV12-4; a weak D match, TRBD1 (5 bases). With 6 bases removed from V and 1 base from J, the gap between germline ends came to 18 bases. This CDR3 contains 16 residues. The chain's CDR3 is CASSHEGRAPNTEAFF. As DNA, the CDR3 is TGTGCCAGCAGCCACGAGGGGAGAGCACCGAACACTGAAGCTTTCTTT.

The CDR3 DNA is TGCGCCAGCAGCTTCAGCAGTAACTATGGCTACACCTTC. It translates to CASSFSSNYGYTF. This sequence joins TRBV5-1 and TRBJ1-2, with D uncertain. The CDR3 loop spans 13 amino acids. Trimming cost V 2 bases and J 1 base, with 6 bases left between them. Germline V CDR1 and CDR2: SGHRS, YFSETQ.

The V gene is TRBV29-1, the J gene TRBJ1-5; 10 bases are shared with TRBD1. The germline CDR1 and CDR2 sequences are SQVTM and ANQGSEA. CDR3 length: 15 residues. With 5 bases clipped from V and 2 bases from J, the junction kept 6 bases outside the gene matches. The chain's CDR3 is CSVSGGTGGNQPQHF. The CDR3 DNA follows: TGCAGCGTTTCCGGCGGGACAGGGGGCAATCAGCCCCAGCATTTT.

At least ten counts were recorded for this clonotype. The chain links TRBV4-1 to TRBJ1-1, with 9 bases identical to TRBD1. This CDR3 region has 15 residues. J was trimmed by 4 bases and V by 2 bases; bases with no gene match: 5. Germline values: CDR1 MGHRA, CDR2 YSYEKL. In nucleotides, the CDR3 is TGCGCCAGCAGCCAACCCCCGACAGGGGGCACTGAAGCTTTCTTT. Translating it yields CASSQPPTGGTEAFF.

This chain connects TRBV7-6 to TRBJ1-2; tentative D call: TRBD1 (5 bases). The CDR3 has 14 amino acids. Trimming took 0 bases from V and 8 from J, leaving 13 bases between them. Germline loops: CDR1 SGHVS, CDR2 FNYEAQ. The CDR3, as DNA: TGTGCCAGCAGCTTAGCGAGTGGGGGGTACGGCTACACCTTC. This translates into CASSLASGGYGYTF.

This chain links TRBV20-1 with TRBJ2-7, with D possibly TRBD1 on 7 matching bases. The germline CDR1 and CDR2 sequences are DFQATT and SNEGSKA (reference sequence). The CDR3 spans 15 residues. V lost 2 bases, J lost 3 bases, and 17 bases lay in between. CDR3 loop: CSARNQGGLNYEQYF. The CDR3 bases are TGCAGTGCTAGAAACCAGGGGGGTTTGAACTACGAGCAGTACTTC.

The V gene is TRBV28, the J gene TRBJ2-7; possibly TRBD2 for D (5 bases). V shed 6 bases and J shed 9 bases, with 12 bases lying between them. Germline values: CDR1 MDHEN, CDR2 SYDVKM. This CDR3 has 11 residues. The CDR3 DNA reads as TGTGCCAGCAGCACTAGGTTACTGCAGTACTTC. This gives the protein CASSTRLLQYF.

Many counts were recorded for this clonotype. The CDR3 DNA sequence: TGTGCCAGCAGACACCACCGGGGGGGGAATAATTCACCCCTCCACTTT. Its translation: CASRHHRGGNNSPLHF. The chain is built from TRBV11-2 and TRBJ1-6; D possibly corresponds to TRBD1 (5 bases). V was shortened by 6 bases and J by 5 bases, with 17 bases between the two germline ends. The CDR3 contains 16 residues. The germline gives CDR1 SGHAT, CDR2 FQNNGV. Complete variable domain (other parts from reference TRBV11-2 and TRBJ1-6): EAGVAQSPRYKIIEKRQSVAFWCNPISGHATLYWYQQILGQGPKLLIQFQNNGVVDDSQLPKDRFSAERLKGVDSTLKIQPAKLEDSAVYLCASRHHRGGNNSPLHFGNGTRLTVT.

This clonotype was recorded many times. This sequence joins TRBV6-1 and TRBJ2-7; a possible D gene is TRBD1 (5 bases). Germline assignment: CDR1 MNHNS and CDR2 SASEGT. The CDR3 is made up of 14 amino acids. V was trimmed by 5 bases and J by 0 bases, leaving 11 bases between them. The CDR3 DNA sequence: TGTGCCAGCAGTAGCCTCAGGGTCTCCTACGAGCAGTACTTC. Encoded protein: CASSSLRVSYEQYF.